The sequence of this TCR beta chain was determined in a study of T cells after yellow fever vaccination. This clonotype was seen ten or more times. In TCRdb, the 5' RACE reads were re-called with MiXCR into one record per CDR3 protein. Among 100,000 to 150,000 distinct CDR3 sequences listed, almost 9% were seen once. This receptor was obtained from a man between 18 and 35 years old who received the YFV17D yellow fever vaccine. This specimen consisted of CD8+ T cells sorted from PBMCs, obtained on the day of the yellow fever booster vaccination.

The CDR3 bases are TGTGCCAGCATCGGGGGTGTGGAGCTGTTTTTT. Protein sequence: CASIGGVELFF. The rearrangement uses TRBV6-2 or TRBV6-3 and TRBJ2-2, with TRBD2 as a possible D gene (6 bases). The CDR3 is 11 residues long. Germline V gene lookup returns CDR1 MNHEY and CDR2 SVGEGT. V lost 7 bases to trimming and J lost 10 bases, with 10 bases between them.